In this sample, the clone carrying this TCR beta chain turned up many times. Its antigen is not identified. Beta-chain TCR CDR3 regions were amplified from RNA transcripts. HTBI primers served in a first-round RT-PCR, which a second-round multiplex PCR followed. TCRdb ran MiXCR on the multiplex PCR reads and lists one entry per CDR3 protein. This repertoire shows tens of thousands of distinct CDR3 sequences, under 55% found once; its top ten account for about 24%. This record comes from a study of Graves' ophthalmopathy and Graves' hyperthyroidism. General observations from the study: Distinction of ophthalmopathy from stable hyperthyroidism by a 13-signature model reached approximately 89% sensitivity and 81.08% specificity.

This CDR3 spans 15 amino acids. Trimming removed 3 bases from V and 3 bases from J; junction bases left unmatched: 4. Patients with other autoimmune diseases, uncontrolled infections, pregnancy or lactation were excluded. The diagnostic workup employed clinical symptoms, serum thyroxine, TRAb, thyroid ultrasound and orbital computed tomography. Sequencing used peripheral blood. The clonotype comes from an adult man with Graves' ophthalmopathy. The chain is built from TRBV12-3 or TRBV12-4 and TRBJ2-2; 7 bases are a match to TRBD2. CDR3 region: CASSFRLADTGELFF. In DNA, the CDR3 is TGTGCCAGCAGTTTCCGGCTAGCGGACACCGGGGAGCTGTTTTTT.